Below, 26 T cell receptor beta chains from the same sample are listed, as sequenced in a study of T cell repertoires in cytomegalovirus infection. TCRdb itself ran the reads through MiXCR, one entry per CDR3 protein. This table has 200,000 to 300,000 distinct CDR3 sequences, approximately 13% appearing once. Sequencing used PBMCs. The receptors derive from a human donor in good health (CMV status not recorded). Some clones in this sample may be carry-over from other donors' samples.

The chain couples TRBV20-1 to TRBJ2-3; the D is unclear. This CDR3 comprises 13 residues. Trimming pared 8 bases from V and 0 bases from J, leaving 12 bases between. Per germline, CDR1 DFQATT and CDR2 SNEGSKA (reference sequence). The CDR3 loop reads CSTKRVSTDTQYF. CDR3 in DNA: TGCAGTACTAAACGGGTCAGCACAGATACGCAGTATTTT.

This clonotype was detected ten times or more. This CDR3 reads CASRRGGGGTEAFF. In DNA, the CDR3 is TGCGCCAGCAGGCGCGGGGGTGGGGGCACTGAAGCTTTCTTT. The V call is TRBV5-1, the J call TRBJ1-1, with D maybe TRBD1 (5 bases). The CDR3 spans 14 residues. Germline-derived CDR1 and CDR2 are SGHRS and YFSETQ. Between the trimmed V and J ends, which lost 5 bases and 4 bases, there was a span of 15 bases. Variable domain in full (rest from reference TRBV5-1 and TRBJ1-1): KAGVTQTPRYLIKTRGQQVTLSCSPISGHRSVSWYQQTPGQGLQFLFEYFSETQRNKGNFPGRFSGRQFSNSRSEMNVSTLELGDSALYLCASRRGGGGTEAFFGQGTRLTVV.

This clonotype was found many times. This chain joins TRBV7-2 and TRBJ2-7; D call uncertain. V was cut by 2 bases and J by 2 bases, with 4 bases left in between. The CDR3 is 12 amino acids. Germline V lookup: CDR1 SGHTA, CDR2 FQGNSA. The CDR3 reads CASSLLAYEQYF. DNA of the CDR3: TGTGCCAGCAGCTTATTGGCCTACGAGCAGTACTTC.

The J gene is TRBJ2-3, the V gene TRBV7-6; a weak D match, TRBD1 (6 bases). Looked up from germline, CDR1 is SGHVS and CDR2 is FNYEAQ. Trimming left V 1 base short and J 1 base short, with 9 bases between. This CDR3 has 15 amino acids. CDR3 region: CASSLGGPGTDTQYF. CDR3 DNA sequence: TGTGCCAGCAGCTTAGGGGGGCCGGGCACAGATACGCAGTATTTT.

This clonotype was counted at least ten times. V gene TRBV4-3 combines with J gene TRBJ1-5; no reliable D call. The germline V and J ends were trimmed by 4 bases and 4 bases, with 8 bases remaining between them. This CDR3 has 13 amino acids. Germline assignment: CDR1 LGHNA and CDR2 YSLEER. The CDR3 coding sequence is TGCGCCAGCAGCCCTTACCTTAATCAGCCCCAGCATTTT. Protein: CASSPYLNQPQHF.

The gene calls are TRBV29-1 and TRBJ1-4; D may be TRBD1 (5 bases). This CDR3 has 12 amino acids. V shed 7 bases and J shed 5 bases, with 11 bases lying between them. The germline V gene has CDR1 SQVTM and CDR2 ANQGSEA. CDR3 DNA: TGCAGCGGACGCCGGGACAATGAAAAACTGTTTTTT. Protein: CSGRRDNEKLFF.

The chain is built from TRBV2 and TRBJ2-3; D uncertain. Looked up from germline, CDR1 is SNHLY and CDR2 is FYNNEI. There are 12 residues in the CDR3. Trimming removed 6 bases from V and 5 bases from J, with 9 bases in between. CDR3 in DNA: TGTGCCAGCAGGGCCGGTGGAGATACGCAGTATTTT. It is translated as CASRAGGDTQYF.

This clonotype was counted at least ten times. The CDR3 region has the DNA TGCGCCAGCACAAAAGAGGCATTGGACTATGGCTACACCTTC. Translation gives CASTKEALDYGYTF. The chain has TRBV5-1 and TRBJ1-2, with no clear D. V was trimmed by 6 bases and J by 3 bases, leaving 15 bases between them. Germline values: CDR1 SGHRS, CDR2 YFSETQ. This CDR3 is built from 14 residues.

In its sample, this clonotype was seen a few times. The rearrangement uses TRBV29-1 and TRBJ1-1, with a tentative D call TRBD1 (6 bases). There are 13 residues in the CDR3. Trimming cost V 4 bases and J 6 bases, with 15 bases left between them. Per the germline V gene, CDR1 is SQVTM and CDR2 is ANQGSEA. CDR3 DNA sequence: TGCAGCGTTGGGAGCCAGGGGATGGCTGAAGCTTTCTTT. Translation: CSVGSQGMAEAFF. Drawing the rest from reference TRBV29-1 and TRBJ1-1, the complete variable domain is SAVISQKPSRDICQRGTSLTIQCQVDSQVTMMFWYRQQPGQSLTLIATANQGSEATYESGFVIDKFPISRPNLTFSTLTVSNMSPEDSSIYLCSVGSQGMAEAFFGQGTRLTVV.

The CDR3 loop reads CASSTEDRVPHQPQHF. In nucleotides, the CDR3 is TGTGCCAGTAGTACCGAGGACAGGGTCCCCCACCAGCCCCAGCATTTT. V gene TRBV19 combines with J gene TRBJ1-5; 8 bases align to TRBD1. Germline V lookup: CDR1 LNHDA, CDR2 SQIVND (reference sequence). CDR3 length: 16 residues. V shed 4 bases and J 7 bases; nucleotides not matched to a gene: 12.

The chain uses TRBV7-7 and TRBJ2-1; D perhaps matches TRBD2 (7 bases). V lost 5 bases to trimming and J lost 8 bases, with 16 bases between them. Per germline, CDR1 SSHAT and CDR2 FNYEAQ (reference sequence). CDR3 length: 14 amino acids. The CDR3 bases are TGTGCCAGCAGCCCCGGAACGGGGGGCGATGAGCAGTTCTTC. Residues: CASSPGTGGDEQFF.

This clonotype was found many times. The genes are TRBV11-3 and TRBJ2-5; 11 positions agree with TRBD2. CDR1 SGHNT and CDR2 YENEEA come from the germline V gene. J lost 0 bases, V lost 1 base, and 4 bases had no gene match. The length of the CDR3 is 17 residues. CDR3 DNA sequence: TGTGCCAGCAGCTTAGGCCGACTAGCGGGACACCAAGAGACCCAGTACTTC. Encoded protein: CASSLGRLAGHQETQYF.

This clonotype was seen a few times. At one end, the junction sequence differs from germline, possibly due to a read error. This rearrangement joins TRBV4-1 to TRBJ2-3; 8 bases are a match to TRBD1. The CDR3 spans 18 residues. CDR1 and CDR2 (germline): MGHRA, YSYEKL. CDR3 nucleotide sequence: TGTGCCAGCAGCCAAGATGGGGAGACAGGGGCCCTCCCAGATACGCAGTATTTT. This gives the protein CASSQDGETGALPDTQYF.

This clonotype came up a few times. CDR3 amino acids: CASSEAPLRNSPYEQYF. DNA of the CDR3: TGTGCCAGCAGTGAAGCCCCACTACGGAACTCCCCCTACGAGCAGTACTTC. V is TRBV2 and J is TRBJ2-7; D gene unclear. Germline values: CDR1 SNHLY, CDR2 FYNNEI. The V end lost 0 bases, the J end lost 2 bases, and 17 bases lay between the germline ends. CDR3 length: 17 amino acids.

This clonotype has only a few counts. The V gene is TRBV30, the J gene TRBJ2-3, with D possibly matching TRBD1 (5 bases). The germline V and J ends were trimmed by 2 bases and 4 bases, with 13 bases remaining between them. The CDR3 covers 14 residues. Germline-derived CDR1 and CDR2 are GTSNPN and SVGIG (reference sequence). DNA for the CDR3: TGTGCCTGGAGTCCCAGGGATTGGGCAGATACGCAGTATTTT. As protein: CAWSPRDWADTQYF. The variable domain in full, with the rest retrieved from reference TRBV30 and TRBJ2-3, is SQTIHQWPATLVQPVGSPLSLECTVEGTSNPNLYWYRQAAGRGLQLLFYSVGIGQISSEVPQNLSASRPQDRQFILSSKKLLLSDSGFYLCAWSPRDWADTQYFGPGTRLTVL.

This clonotype was observed many times. The rearrangement uses TRBV12-3 or TRBV12-4 and TRBJ1-4; 9 positions match TRBD1. Trimming removed 7 bases from V and 6 bases from J; junction bases left unmatched: 6. The CDR3 consists of 14 residues. The CDR3 nucleotides read TGTGCCAGCAACACACAGGGGGCGGATGAAAAACTGTTTTTT. It translates to CASNTQGADEKLFF.

This clonotype was recorded a few times. The chain links TRBV19 to TRBJ2-7; 7 nucleotides match TRBD1. Germline CDR1 LNHDA, CDR2 SQIVND (reference sequence). The CDR3 length is 14 residues. The junction had 6 bases not matched to a gene; V was cut back by 3 bases and J by 4 bases. The CDR3 nucleotides read TGTGCCAGTAGTATCATACGGGACAGTTACGAGCAGTACTTC. It encodes CASSIIRDSYEQYF.

Regarding this clonotype: Being one base from a much bigger clone, this may be a read error. This chain connects TRBV6-6 to TRBJ2-7; D possibly corresponds to TRBD1 (6 bases). The V end was cut by 6 bases, the J end by 6 bases, with 21 bases between. The length of the CDR3 is 15 residues. CDR1 is MNHNY and CDR2 is SVGAGI in the germline V gene (reference sequence). The CDR3 is CASSPMRQVVSEQYF. The CDR3 bases are TGTGCCAGCAGCCCTATGAGACAGGTGGTATCCGAGCAGTACTTC.

Many counts were recorded for this clonotype. J is TRBJ2-5 and V is TRBV7-2; D gene uncertain. Germline CDR1 is SGHTA and CDR2 is FQGNSA. CDR3 length: 14 amino acids. The V end lost 7 bases, the J end lost 2 bases, and 14 bases lay between the germline ends. CDR3 protein: CASTLQALQETQYF. CDR3 coding DNA: TGTGCCAGCACCCTCCAGGCGTTACAAGAGACCCAGTACTTC.

This clonotype came up a few times. This sequence joins TRBV2 and TRBJ1-2; 9 bases align to TRBD1. The CDR3 sequence is 14 residues long. Germline V CDR1 and CDR2: SNHLY, FYNNEI. Unmatched junction bases numbered 9, after V lost 6 bases and J lost 7 bases. The CDR3 is CASRSPGTGLGYTF. CDR3 nucleotides: TGTGCCAGCAGGTCTCCCGGGACAGGGCTTGGCTACACCTTC.

This clonotype was seen only a few times. The genes are TRBV27 and TRBJ2-3, with a possible D match to TRBD2 (6 bases). Trimming took off 5 bases at V and 4 bases at J, with 13 bases between the two ends. The CDR3 covers 14 residues. The germline gives CDR1 MNHEY, CDR2 SMNVEV (reference sequence). CDR3 loop: CASSPAREADTQYF. CDR3 sequence (DNA): TGTGCCAGCAGTCCAGCTAGGGAGGCAGATACGCAGTATTTT.

This clonotype was observed many times. The chain recombines TRBV19 with TRBJ2-3; D not resolved. CDR3 size: 13 residues. The germline gives CDR1 LNHDA, CDR2 SQIVND (reference sequence). V was trimmed by 2 bases and J by 1 base, leaving 4 bases between them. DNA for the CDR3: TGTGCCAGTAGTATACAGGGCACAGATACGCAGTATTTT. Amino acids: CASSIQGTDTQYF.

This clonotype was recorded many times. The V call is TRBV19, the J call TRBJ2-3; 10 bases map to TRBD2. The J segment lost 2 bases and the V segment lost 5 bases, leaving 7 bases of the junction unmatched. This CDR3 contains 16 residues. In germline, CDR1 is LNHDA, CDR2 SQIVND (reference sequence). The CDR3 coding sequence is TGTGCCAGTAGTCCGATCCTAGCGGGGGTCACAGATACGCAGTATTTT. This gives the protein CASSPILAGVTDTQYF.

This clonotype was counted ten times or more. The V gene is TRBV6-5, the J gene TRBJ1-1; D not certain. CDR1 and CDR2 from the germline V gene are MNHEY and SVGAGI. The CDR3 extends over 13 amino acids. V lost 0 bases, J lost 1 base, and 3 bases lay in between. This CDR3 reads CASSYSQNTEAFF. CDR3 nucleotide sequence: TGTGCCAGCAGTTACTCCCAGAACACTGAAGCTTTCTTT.

This clonotype was counted many times. This rearrangement joins TRBV7-2 to TRBJ2-1, with 7 positions matching TRBD2. V lost 1 base, J lost 9 bases, and 6 bases stayed unmatched. The CDR3 has 14 residues. Germline V gene sequence: CDR1 SGHTA, CDR2 FQGNSA. The CDR3 loop reads CASSLEASGTEQFF. The DNA of the CDR3 is TGTGCCAGCAGCTTAGAAGCTAGCGGAACTGAGCAGTTCTTC.

There are many counts of this clonotype. The chain has TRBV12-3 or TRBV12-4 and TRBJ1-5; 11 nucleotides match TRBD1. V shed 8 bases, J shed 0 bases, and the junction held 9 bases outside the gene matches. The length of the CDR3 is 17 residues. The CDR3 nucleotides are TGTGCCAGCCACCCGGGGACAGGGGGTTATAGCAATCAGCCCCAGCATTTT. Translating it yields CASHPGTGGYSNQPQHF.